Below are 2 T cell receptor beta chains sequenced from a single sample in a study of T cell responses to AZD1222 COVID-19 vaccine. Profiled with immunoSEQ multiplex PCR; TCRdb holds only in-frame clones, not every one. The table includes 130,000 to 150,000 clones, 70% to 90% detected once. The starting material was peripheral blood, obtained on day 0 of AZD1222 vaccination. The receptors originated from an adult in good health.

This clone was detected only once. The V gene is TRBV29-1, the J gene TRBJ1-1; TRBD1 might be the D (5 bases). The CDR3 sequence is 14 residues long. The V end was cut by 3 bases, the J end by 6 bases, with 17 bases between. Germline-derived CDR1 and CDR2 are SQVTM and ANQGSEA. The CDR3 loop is CSVETVAGSAEAFF. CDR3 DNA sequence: TGCAGCGTTGAGACAGTGGCAGGGAGCGCTGAAGCTTTCTTT.

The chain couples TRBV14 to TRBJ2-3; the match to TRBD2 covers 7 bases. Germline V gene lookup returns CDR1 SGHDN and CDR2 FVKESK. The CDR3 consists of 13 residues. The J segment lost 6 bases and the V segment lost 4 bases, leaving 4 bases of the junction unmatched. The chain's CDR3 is CASSRGEGDTQYF. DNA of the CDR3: TGTGCCAGCAGCCGCGGGGAGGGGGATACGCAGTATTTT.